One sample yielded the 24 T cell receptor beta chains listed below, sequenced in a study of T cell repertoires in cytomegalovirus infection. Each CDR3 protein gets one entry after TCRdb re-called the reads with MiXCR. The repertoire holds 62,000 or so distinct CDR3 sequences, with around 20% as singletons. These receptors have no identified antigens. Source: CD8+ T cells from cultured PBMCs, taken from culture after CMV antigen stimulation. The receptors stem from a human donor in good health (CMV status not recorded). Some clones in this sample may be carry-over from other donors' samples.

This clonotype was detected only once. The chain has TRBV7-8 and TRBJ2-7; the D is unclear. The V end was cut by 6 bases, the J end by 3 bases, with 12 bases between. Looked up from germline, CDR1 is SGHVS and CDR2 is FQNEAQ. This CDR3 has 13 residues. The CDR3 region is CASSQSRDYEQYF. The CDR3 coding sequence is TGTGCCAGCAGTCAAAGTAGGGACTACGAGCAGTACTTC.

The sample holds a few counts of this clonotype. The rearrangement joins TRBV12-3 or TRBV12-4 to TRBJ1-1, with D possibly TRBD1 on 5 matching bases. Trimming left V 6 bases short and J 0 bases short, with 11 bases between. The CDR3 covers 14 residues. In DNA form, the CDR3 reads TGTGCCAGCAGCCCCCGGGACCTGAACACTGAAGCTTTCTTT. Its translation is CASSPRDLNTEAFF.

This clonotype was recorded a few times. This sequence joins TRBV13 and TRBJ2-1, with TRBD1 identical over 9 bases. The CDR3 is 15 amino acids. In germline, CDR1 is PRHDT, CDR2 FYEKMQ (reference sequence). The V segment lost 5 bases and the J segment 3 bases; nucleotides outside the gene matches: 5. The CDR3 spells CASSLGQGYYNEQFF. DNA of the CDR3: TGTGCCAGCAGCCTGGGACAGGGTTACTACAATGAGCAGTTCTTC.

This clonotype has more than one count but fewer than ten. This chain joins TRBV7-2 and TRBJ2-3; the D gene is possibly TRBD1 (6 bases). The CDR3 spans 16 residues. V lost 4 bases, J lost 2 bases, and 16 bases lay in between. CDR1 is SGHTA, CDR2 FQGNSA, per germline. CDR3 bases: TGTGCCAGCAGCTCCAGGGATAGGGGGATCACAGATACGCAGTATTTT. Translating gives CASSSRDRGITDTQYF.

There are a few counts of this clonotype. The rearrangement joins TRBV27 to TRBJ1-2, with TRBD1 matching over 9 bases. Looked up from germline, CDR1 is MNHEY and CDR2 is SMNVEV (reference sequence). Trimming cost V 6 bases and J 8 bases; bases outside gene matches: 7. The CDR3 contains 13 residues. Here the CDR3 DNA reads TGTGCCAGCAGAGGGACAGGGTACGTCGGCTACACCTTC. It encodes CASRGTGYVGYTF.

The V and J genes are TRBV7-2 and TRBJ2-2; D may be TRBD1 or TRBD2 (5 bases each). Germline assignment: CDR1 SGHTA and CDR2 FQGNSA. The ends were cut back, 1 base at V and 9 bases at J, with 15 bases in the middle. This CDR3 has 15 amino acids. In DNA form, the CDR3 reads TGTGCCAGCAGCTTAGAGAGGGACCGTCGTCGGGAGCTGTTTTTT. It encodes CASSLERDRRRELFF.

This clonotype was observed a handful of times. This chain joins TRBV7-2 and TRBJ1-4; D remains ambiguous. This CDR3 region has 15 residues. CDR1 and CDR2 from the germline V gene are SGHTA and FQGNSA. The ends were cut back, 1 base at V and 5 bases at J, with 11 bases in the middle. The CDR3 reads CASSLGGSFNEKLFF. The DNA of the CDR3 is TGTGCCAGCAGCTTAGGAGGGTCCTTCAATGAAAAACTGTTTTTT.

This clonotype has a single count. Its ends do not fully match the called genes, so a read error is possible. The V call is TRBV7-6, the J call TRBJ2-1; unclear D gene. Germline V gives CDR1 SGHVS, CDR2 FNYEAQ. This CDR3 comprises 13 residues. The CDR3 reads CASSLDEANEQFF. The DNA for the CDR3 is TGTGCTAGCAGCCTTGATGAGGCCAATGAGCAGTTCTTC.

This clonotype was counted between two and nine times. The chain employs TRBV14 and TRBJ2-1, with TRBD2 matching 12 bases. The CDR3 is 15 amino acids. Germline trimming cut 4 bases from V and 9 bases from J; bases unmatched to any gene: 7. Looked up from germline, CDR1 is SGHDN and CDR2 is FVKESK. CDR3 coding DNA: TGTGCCAGCAGCCTGCTAGCGGGGGGGTTAGGTGAGCAGTTCTTC. It codes for CASSLLAGGLGEQFF.

There are a few counts of this clonotype. The genes are TRBV7-2 and TRBJ2-1; D may be TRBD2 (6 bases). Trimming took off 2 bases at V and 6 bases at J, with 11 bases between the two ends. The CDR3 spans 14 residues. From germline, CDR1 is SGHTA and CDR2 FQGNSA. The CDR3 protein is CASSLIDSGNEQFF. CDR3 in DNA: TGTGCCAGCAGCTTAATAGATAGCGGCAATGAGCAGTTCTTC.

This clonotype appeared a few times. The gene calls are TRBV20-1 and TRBJ2-5, with D perhaps matching TRBD1 (5 bases). The J call may be incorrect, as the DNA end agrees better with TRBJ2-7. The CDR3 runs to 14 residues. In germline, CDR1 is DFQATT, CDR2 SNEGSKA (reference sequence). This chain's CDR3 is CSARVATGSYEQYF. The DNA for the CDR3 is TGCAGTGCTAGAGTCGCAACAGGCTCCTACGAGCAGTACTTC.

This sequence joins TRBV4-3 and TRBJ2-7; TRBD1 matches 8 bases. CDR1 LGHNA and CDR2 YSLEER come from the germline V gene. The V segment lost 1 base and the J segment 0 bases; nucleotides outside the gene matches: 8. The CDR3 consists of 17 residues. In DNA, the CDR3 is TGCGCCAGCAGCCAAGCAGCCGGGGACAGGAGCTCCTACGAGCAGTACTTC. Protein sequence: CASSQAAGDRSSYEQYF.

This sequence joins TRBV7-8 and TRBJ2-3, with 8 bases fitting TRBD2. Germline values: CDR1 SGHVS, CDR2 FQNEAQ. The CDR3 runs 18 residues. V shed 5 bases, J shed 0 bases, and the junction held 13 bases outside the gene matches. The CDR3 sequence is CASSLRGQRGRSTDTQYF. In DNA, the CDR3 is TGTGCCAGCAGCCTCAGAGGCCAGCGGGGGAGGAGCACAGATACGCAGTATTTT.

J is TRBJ2-7 and V is TRBV4-3; D call uncertain. CDR1 and CDR2 from the germline V gene are LGHNA and YSLEER. Trimming left V 0 bases short and J 6 bases short, with 6 bases between. This CDR3 is built from 12 residues. As DNA, the CDR3 is TGCGCCAGCAGCCAAGAGGTCCGCGAGCAGTACTTC. Residues: CASSQEVREQYF.

This clonotype came up a few times. This chain uses TRBV7-8 with TRBJ2-3; 9 bases are a match to TRBD2. From germline, CDR1 is SGHVS and CDR2 FQNEAQ. The CDR3 has 15 amino acids. Unmatched junction bases numbered 4, after V lost 2 bases and J lost 4 bases. The CDR3 here is CASSLPASGADTQYF. The CDR3 DNA follows: TGTGCCAGCAGCTTACCGGCTAGCGGGGCAGATACGCAGTATTTT.

The sample holds a few counts of this clonotype. The rearrangement links TRBV7-2 to TRBJ1-1; a weak D match, TRBD1 (6 bases). This CDR3 is 15 amino acids long. V gave up 5 bases and J gave up 0 bases, with 13 bases separating them. Germline V gene lookup returns CDR1 SGHTA and CDR2 FQGNSA. DNA of the CDR3: TGTGCCAGCAGCGTCCTGAGGGGGTTGAACACTGAAGCTTTCTTT. Its protein is CASSVLRGLNTEAFF.

The chain links TRBV7-9 to TRBJ1-1; a weak D match, TRBD1 (5 bases). The CDR3 length is 15 residues. Deletions cut 1 base from V and 2 bases from J, with 11 bases between. Germline-derived CDR1 and CDR2 are SEHNR and FQNEAQ (reference sequence). The CDR3 DNA reads TGTGCCAGCAGCTTAGTTGGGGCGGCAAACACTGAAGCTTTCTTT. This sequence encodes CASSLVGAANTEAFF.

The sample holds a few counts of this clonotype. The chain recombines TRBV7-8 with TRBJ1-5, with 7 bases identical to TRBD1. After removal of 6 bases from V and 3 bases from J, the junction contained 11 bases not matched to a gene. This CDR3 is 16 amino acids long. Germline assignment: CDR1 SGHVS and CDR2 FQNEAQ. CDR3: CASSFHRDRLNQPQHF. The CDR3 coding sequence is TGTGCCAGCAGTTTCCACCGGGACAGACTCAATCAGCCCCAGCATTTT.

V is TRBV7-2 and J is TRBJ1-6, with D perhaps TRBD1 (6 bases). The germline CDR1 and CDR2 sequences are SGHTA and FQGNSA. This CDR3 is built from 16 residues. V gave up 5 bases and J gave up 7 bases, with 18 bases separating them. The CDR3 DNA sequence: TGTGCCAGCAGCCCTCTGTGGGGGGCACAAAATTCACCCCTCCACTTT. It encodes CASSPLWGAQNSPLHF. The full variable domain, its missing parts supplied by reference TRBV7-2 and TRBJ1-6, is GAGVSQSPSNKVTEKGKDVELRCDPISGHTALYWYRQSLGQGLEFLIYFQGNSAPDKSGLPSDRFSAERTGGSVSTLTIQRTQQEDSAVYLCASSPLWGAQNSPLHFGNGTRLTVT.

The gene calls are TRBV11-2 and TRBJ2-7; D may be TRBD1 (6 bases). V was clipped by 1 base and J by 0 bases, with 13 bases between them. From germline, CDR1 is SGHAT and CDR2 FQNNGV. The CDR3 is 16 residues long. Here the CDR3 DNA reads TGTGCCAGCAGCTTAGGGGCCAGGGGTTTCTCCTACGAGCAGTACTTC. It yields the protein CASSLGARGFSYEQYF.

This clonotype has only a few counts. The V call is TRBV7-9, the J call TRBJ1-2; D might be TRBD1 (5 bases). The length of the CDR3 is 15 residues. V lost 5 bases to trimming and J lost 4 bases, with 17 bases between them. Germline V gene sequence: CDR1 SEHNR, CDR2 FQNEAQ (reference sequence). In nucleotides, the CDR3 is TGTGCCAGCAGCACATCGACAGTTGAAGGCTATGGCTACACCTTC. Amino acid sequence: CASSTSTVEGYGYTF.

V is TRBV7-3 and J is TRBJ1-1, with 7 nucleotides matching TRBD1. This CDR3 contains 15 residues. Trimming took 5 bases from V and 2 from J; bases not matched to a gene: 8. CDR1 SGHTA and CDR2 FQGTGA come from the germline V gene. CDR3 nucleotide sequence: TGTGCCAGCAGCCCGCCGGGACAGCTTAACACTGAAGCTTTCTTT. Translating it yields CASSPPGQLNTEAFF.

The CDR3 region is CASSLAHRGPGEETQYF. Here the CDR3 DNA reads TGTGCCAGCAGCTTAGCCCATCGGGGCCCCGGGGAAGAGACCCAGTACTTC. The chain links TRBV7-2 to TRBJ2-5; D assignment may be TRBD1 or TRBD2 (5 bases each). Germline lookup yields CDR1 SGHTA and CDR2 FQGNSA. V was pared by 0 bases and J by 3 bases, with 17 bases between. The CDR3 consists of 17 residues.

The V gene is TRBV19, the J gene TRBJ2-2, with D perhaps matching TRBD1 (6 bases). Per germline, CDR1 LNHDA and CDR2 SQIVND (reference sequence). Trimming removed 8 bases at V and 6 bases at J, with 19 bases between. The CDR3 length is 15 residues. Here the CDR3 reads CASRPRDGGPGELFF. The CDR3 region has the DNA TGTGCCAGTCGCCCTCGGGATGGGGGCCCCGGGGAGCTGTTTTTT.